These 7 T cell receptor beta chains came from one sample sequenced in a study of identifying expanded T cells in peripheral blood. Clones were sequenced by immunoSEQ multiplex PCR, and TCRdb holds only the in-frame ones, with some missing. The table lists 95,000 or so clones, around 88% of them singletons. Input material: blood. The receptors derive from a person aged 18 to 70 in good health.

This chain uses TRBV29-1 with TRBJ1-1; a possible D gene is TRBD1 (6 bases). The CDR3 is made up of 11 amino acids. Germline CDR1 SQVTM, CDR2 ANQGSEA. Trimming removed 7 bases at V and 5 bases at J, with 11 bases between. CDR3 nucleotide sequence: TGCAGCGGGCGAGGGGGGACTGAAGCTTTCTTT. It specifies CSGRGGTEAFF.

The chain joins TRBV4-1 to TRBJ1-3; D is unclear. The CDR3 consists of 16 residues. V dropped 8 bases and J dropped 0 bases, with 17 bases sitting between them. CDR1 and CDR2 (germline): MGHRA, YSYEKL. CDR3 sequence (DNA): TGCGCCAGCGGTTATGACTCATCGCGCTCTGGAAACACCATATATTTT. This encodes CASGYDSSRSGNTIYF.

The chain carries TRBV6-1 and TRBJ2-7; D possibly corresponds to TRBD1 (6 bases). CDR1 MNHNS and CDR2 SASEGT come from the germline V gene. V was shortened by 1 base and J by 3 bases, with 10 bases between the two germline ends. CDR3 length: 14 residues. CDR3 sequence reads: CASSEVGQLYEQYF. The CDR3 coding sequence is TGTGCCAGCAGTGAAGTCGGACAGCTCTACGAGCAGTACTTC.

The count of this clone is one. The rearrangement links TRBV7-2 to TRBJ1-5, with 7 positions matching TRBD1. Germline V gene lookup returns CDR1 SGHTA and CDR2 FQGNSA. The CDR3 extends over 16 amino acids. The V gene end was trimmed by 5 bases and the J gene end by 4 bases; junction bases not matched to a gene: 11. CDR3 DNA: TGTGCCAGCAGCGTGCCGACAGGGCTCCGAAATCAGCCCCAGCATTTT. Amino acid sequence: CASSVPTGLRNQPQHF.

This chain connects TRBV2 to TRBJ1-4, with D maybe TRBD1 (5 bases). The CDR3 has 14 residues. The V gene lost 6 bases and the J gene lost 8 bases, with 16 bases spanning the gap. Germline V CDR1 and CDR2: SNHLY, FYNNEI. The CDR3: CASRIDGRGEKLFF. The CDR3 DNA reads as TGTGCCAGCAGGATAGACGGGAGGGGAGAAAAACTGTTTTTT.

J is TRBJ1-1 and V is TRBV7-9; D is possibly TRBD1 (5 bases). Trimming cost V 3 bases and J 2 bases, with 13 bases left between them. Germline CDR1 reads SEHNR; CDR2 reads FQNEAQ (reference sequence). The CDR3 runs to 15 residues. Written as DNA, the CDR3 is TGTGCCAGCAGCTTGGTACTCCAGGGTAACACTGAAGCTTTCTTT. Translated, it gives CASSLVLQGNTEAFF.

This clone was detected only a few times. The chain combines TRBV7-3 with TRBJ2-6; D unclear. Trimming removed 4 bases at V and 1 base at J, with 5 bases between. In germline, CDR1 is SGHTA, CDR2 FQGTGA. The CDR3 spans 14 residues. The CDR3 nucleotides read TGTGCCAGCAGCTCCGCGTCTGGGGCCAACGTCCTGACTTTC. Translating gives CASSSASGANVLTF.